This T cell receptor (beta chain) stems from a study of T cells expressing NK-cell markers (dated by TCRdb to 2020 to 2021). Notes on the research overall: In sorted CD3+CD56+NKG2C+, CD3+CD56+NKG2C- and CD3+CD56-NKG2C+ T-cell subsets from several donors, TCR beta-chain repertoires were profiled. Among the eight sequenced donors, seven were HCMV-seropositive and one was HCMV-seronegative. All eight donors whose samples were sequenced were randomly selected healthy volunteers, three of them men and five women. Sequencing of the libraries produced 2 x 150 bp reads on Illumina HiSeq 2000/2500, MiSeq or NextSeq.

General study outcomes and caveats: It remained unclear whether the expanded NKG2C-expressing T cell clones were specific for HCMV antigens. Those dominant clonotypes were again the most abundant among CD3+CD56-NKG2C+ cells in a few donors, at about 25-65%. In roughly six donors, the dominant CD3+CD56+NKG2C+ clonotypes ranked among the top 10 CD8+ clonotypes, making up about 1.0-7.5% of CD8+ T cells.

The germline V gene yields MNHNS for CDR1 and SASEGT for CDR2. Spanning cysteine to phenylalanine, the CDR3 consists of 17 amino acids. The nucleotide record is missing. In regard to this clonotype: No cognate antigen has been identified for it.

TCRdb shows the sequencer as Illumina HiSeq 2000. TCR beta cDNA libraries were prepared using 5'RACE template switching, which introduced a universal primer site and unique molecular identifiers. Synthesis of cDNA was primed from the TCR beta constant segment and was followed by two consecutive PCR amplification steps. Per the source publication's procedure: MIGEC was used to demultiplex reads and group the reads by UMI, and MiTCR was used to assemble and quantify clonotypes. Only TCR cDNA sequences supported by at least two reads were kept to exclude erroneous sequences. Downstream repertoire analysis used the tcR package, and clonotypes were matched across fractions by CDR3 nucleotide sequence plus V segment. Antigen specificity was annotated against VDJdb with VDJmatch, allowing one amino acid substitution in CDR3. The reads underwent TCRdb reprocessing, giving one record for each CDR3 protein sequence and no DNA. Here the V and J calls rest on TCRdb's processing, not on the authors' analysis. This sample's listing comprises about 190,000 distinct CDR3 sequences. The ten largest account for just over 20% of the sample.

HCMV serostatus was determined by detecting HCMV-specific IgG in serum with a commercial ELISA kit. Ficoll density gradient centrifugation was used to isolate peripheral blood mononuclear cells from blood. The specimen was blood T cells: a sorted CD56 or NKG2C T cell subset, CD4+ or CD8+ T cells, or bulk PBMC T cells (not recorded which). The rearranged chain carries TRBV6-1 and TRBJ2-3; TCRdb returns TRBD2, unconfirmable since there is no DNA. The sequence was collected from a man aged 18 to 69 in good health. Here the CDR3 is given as CASSVPGSGGATDTQYF.